This T cell receptor (beta chain) originates from a study of T cell responses to AZD1222 COVID-19 vaccine. Both about-4-week and about-12-week second-dose recipients were combined. With regard to this clone: Antigen: not known.

The data were produced by immunoSEQ multiplex PCR, yet TCRdb's version contains in-frame clones alone and is incomplete. The sample has around 99,000 clones, 80% to 95% seen once. Study-level findings and limits: The donor cohort was predominantly white British with a female majority, and clonal diversity may have been underestimated. Targets within unmutated variant regions were reportedly found for nearly half of spike-specific TCRs.

CDR1 is DFQATT, CDR2 SNEGSKA, per germline (reference sequence). The germline V and J ends were trimmed by 3 bases and 3 bases, with 15 bases remaining between them. The length of the CDR3 is 15 residues. The chain links TRBV20-1 to TRBJ1-5; the D gene is possibly TRBD1 (5 bases). This clonotype originated in an adult who received the AZD1222 COVID-19 vaccine. The specimen was peripheral blood, collected 28 days after the second AZD1222 dose. This chain's CDR3 is CSASSGGLDNQPQHF. CDR3 sequence (DNA): TGCAGTGCTAGTTCTGGGGGATTAGACAATCAGCCCCAGCATTTT.